One and the same sample provided the 4 T cell receptor beta chains below, sequenced in a study of blood T cell repertoires in COVID-19. Some clones are missing from TCRdb's copy, which holds only in-frame ones; the method was immunoSEQ multiplex PCR. The repertoire consists of about 100,000 clones, with roughly 87% occurring once and the leading ten covering about 7.4%. The sequenced sample was peripheral blood. These TCRs come from a man aged 30 to 45 in a cohort sampled during active COVID-19.

V usage is TRBV2 and J usage is TRBJ1-2; 8 bases agree with TRBD1. CDR3 length: 13 residues. The V segment lost 4 bases and the J segment 4 bases; nucleotides outside the gene matches: 2. Germline CDR1 is SNHLY and CDR2 is FYNNEI. The CDR3 sequence is CASSAGGVYGYTF. The CDR3 nucleotides are TGTGCCAGCAGTGCAGGGGGCGTCTATGGCTACACCTTC.

V and J are TRBV7-9 and TRBJ2-3, with 9 bases matching TRBD1. The CDR3 sequence is 15 residues long. V lost 8 bases to trimming and J lost 3 bases; unmatched junction nucleotides: 9. Germline V gives CDR1 SEHNR, CDR2 FQNEAQ (reference sequence). The CDR3 nucleotides are TGTGCCAGCGGTACCGGGACAGGGTGGACAGATACGCAGTATTTT. This codes for CASGTGTGWTDTQYF.

This clone showed up just a few times. This chain connects TRBV3-1 (or the pseudogene TRBV3-2) to TRBJ1-5; 8 positions match TRBD1. Germline trimming cut 0 bases from V and 5 bases from J; bases unmatched to any gene: 3. This CDR3 is 15 amino acids long. Germline CDR1 LGHDT, CDR2 YNNKEL (reference sequence). The CDR3 nucleotides read TGTGCCAGCAGCCAAGATCAGGGGGCGGATCAGCCCCAGCATTTT. Its protein product is CASSQDQGADQPQHF.

The CDR3 DNA reads TGTGCCAGCAGCCGCCGGGACAGGGGGAACGAGCAGTACTTC. It yields the protein CASSRRDRGNEQYF. The V gene is TRBV6-5, the J gene TRBJ2-7; 11 bases are a match to TRBD1. With V trimmed by 6 bases and J by 5 bases, 6 bases remained unmatched. The CDR3 spans 14 residues. CDR1 is MNHEY, CDR2 SVGAGI, per germline.